These 8 T cell receptor beta chains originate from one sample sequenced in a study of tumor-infiltrating lymphocytes in primary liver carcinoma (dated by TCRdb to about 2017). Without any cell sorting, total RNA and DNA were extracted together from around 20-30 mg of bulk tissue using the AllPrep DNA/RNA mini kit. The sample was run on an Illumina HiSeq 2500. A constant-region primer and ProtoScript II reverse transcriptase were used to reverse-transcribe TCRbeta-specific cDNA from around 480 ng total RNA. Construction of the TCRbeta libraries relied on three nested rounds of multiplex PCR, following a slightly modified ARM-PCR procedure. Multiplex TRBV1-TRBV30 forward primers and a Cbeta reverse primer were used in the first two PCR rounds, each of which was run for 10 cycles. TCRdb trimmed public reads at Q25 via fastp, called clones via MiXCR and kept in-frame beta chains. Rows with one shared CDR3 protein collapse into an entry with the most common genes and DNA. Recorded for this sample are more than 85,000 distinct CDR3 sequences; around 80% of them occurred a single time. The top ten hold approximately 18% of the sample.

The specimen was liver tumor tissue from sampling region 3. What the cell subset or site label conveys for this sample: tumor region T3, left-lateral pole. All receptors come from a man aged 35-49 years with primary liver carcinoma and hepatitis B virus infection.

Many counts were recorded for this clonotype. The gene calls are TRBV4-2 and TRBJ2-3; D is unclear. CDR1 and CDR2 (germline): LGHNA, YNFKEQ. This CDR3 is built from 16 residues. V lost 0 bases to trimming and J lost 4 bases, with 14 bases between them. CDR3 nucleotides: TGTGCCAGCAGCCAAGAAGCAAGGCCTAGGTCAGATACGCAGTATTTT. Residues: CASSQEARPRSDTQYF.

Comment on this clonotype: At one of its ends the junction is not consistent with the germline gene, which may arise from a read error. The chain uses TRBV12-3 or TRBV12-4 and TRBJ2-5, with TRBD2 as a possible D gene (5 bases). The CDR3 has 15 residues. CDR3 nucleotide sequence: TGTGCCAGCAGGCCACTAGTGGGGATCCAAGAGACCCAATACTTC. Encoded protein: CASRPLVGIQETQYF.

This clonotype was detected only once. Germline and junction disagree at one end, which may indicate a read error. This sequence joins TRBV7-2 and TRBJ2-1, with D unresolved. This CDR3 has 15 residues. From germline, CDR1 is SGHTA and CDR2 FQGNSA. The CDR3 sequence is CASSLAMNGRNEQLF. CDR3 nucleotide sequence: TGTGCCAGCAGCTTAGCAATGAACGGGCGCAATGAGCAGCTCTTC.

In this sample, this clonotype turned up once. Because it lacks the conserved phenylalanine or tryptophan at the end, this CDR3 is likely a read error. CDR3 coding DNA: TGTGCCAGCAGTTACCTGGGGGGGGCTGCCGGGGAGCTGTTTTCC. As protein: CASSYLGGAAGELFS. The V gene is TRBV6-2 or TRBV6-3, the J gene TRBJ2-2; a possible D gene is TRBD2 (7 bases). Germline assignment: CDR1 MNHEY and CDR2 SVGEGT. This CDR3 is built from 15 residues. V was pared by 2 bases and J by 6 bases, with 13 bases between.

V and J are TRBV5-5 and TRBJ1-5; 7 positions match TRBD1. Germline V gives CDR1 SGHKS, CDR2 YYEKEE (reference sequence). The CDR3 is 16 residues long. With V trimmed by 6 bases and J by 0 bases, 9 bases remained unmatched. The CDR3 bases are TGTGCCAGCACCTCGGGACAGACAATTAGCAATCAGCCCCAGCATTTT. Its protein product is CASTSGQTISNQPQHF.

This clonotype showed up just a few times. A read error may be the cause here, since a much bigger clone is one base away. The chain carries TRBV28 and TRBJ2-3; D gene ambiguous. Germline V lookup: CDR1 MDHEN, CDR2 SYDVKM. The CDR3 contains 14 residues. The CDR3 sequence is CTSSLQPAGDTQYF. In DNA, the CDR3 is TGTACCAGCAGTTTACAACCAGCCGGAGATACGCAGTATTTT.

The sample holds many counts of this clonotype. The V call is TRBV28, the J call TRBJ2-1, with D unresolved. V shed 2 bases and J shed 9 bases, with 8 bases lying between them. Germline V gives CDR1 MDHEN, CDR2 SYDVKM. This CDR3 has 12 residues. The CDR3 is CASSLDRVEQFF. The CDR3 nucleotides read TGTGCCAGCAGTTTAGACCGGGTTGAGCAGTTCTTC.

The CDR3: CAGASTGSNTEAFF. CDR3 nucleotide sequence: TGTGCCGGCGCGAGTACAGGTTCGAATACTGAAGCTTTCTTT. This chain connects TRBV12-3 or TRBV12-4 to TRBJ1-1; tentative D call: TRBD1 (5 bases). The CDR3 extends over 14 amino acids. V lost 11 bases to trimming and J lost 5 bases, with 21 bases between them.